Included here is one T cell receptor beta chain sequence, with context. The data stem from a study of beta chain features in type 1 diabetes. Sequenced material consisted of expressed TCRB transcripts (all of the isolated RNA was reverse transcribed). The assay was immunoSEQ multiplex PCR, and TCRdb's table has in-frame clones only and misses some. The sample lists about 250,000 clones, over 12% occurring once. The CDR3 is 15 amino acids. In germline, CDR1 is MDHEN, CDR2 SYDVKM. Trimming took 6 bases from V and 2 from J, leaving 17 bases between them. The sequenced sample consisted of naive CD4+ T cells from blood. The gene calls are TRBV28 and TRBJ2-7; a weak D match, TRBD2 (5 bases). The sequence derives from a middle-aged woman in good health. The CDR3 protein is CASSPGASYPYEQYF. CDR3 bases: TGTGCCAGCAGCCCCGGTGCTAGCTACCCCTACGAGCAGTACTTC.